These 23 T cell receptor beta chains were sequenced from one sample in a study of metastatic and nonmetastatic thyroid tumors. No treatment of any kind had been given to any patient before thyroid surgery. TCRdb used MiXCR to call clones anew from the PCR reads. This table has roughly 36,000 clones, 25% to 30% appearing once. The sequenced sample was blood. The source of these receptors is a female donor with papillary thyroid cancer or a benign thyroid nodule (not recorded which). Some clones in this sample may be carry-over from other donors' samples.

This clone has only one observation. The chain couples TRBV5-5 to TRBJ2-7, with 11 bases aligning to TRBD1. Germline loops: CDR1 SGHKS, CDR2 YYEKEE (reference sequence). The CDR3 contains 16 residues. The V and J ends lost 5 bases and 3 bases, in that order; junction bases with no gene match: 10. CDR3 DNA: TGTGCCAGCAGTCGAACCCCCGGGACAGGGGGCTACGAGCAGTACTTC. Its translation: CASSRTPGTGGYEQYF.

There are many counts of this clone. V is TRBV14 and J is TRBJ1-2; D is unresolved. V dropped 2 bases and J dropped 7 bases, with 14 bases sitting between them. The CDR3 sequence is 14 residues long. Germline-derived CDR1 and CDR2 are SGHDN and FVKESK. CDR3: CASSQLGPVVGYTF. The CDR3 nucleotides are TGTGCCAGCAGCCAACTTGGGCCCGTGGTTGGCTACACCTTC.

The chain has TRBV20-1 and TRBJ2-7; 12 bases align to TRBD2. Germline loops: CDR1 DFQATT, CDR2 SNEGSKA (reference sequence). Losses at the gene ends were 6 bases for V and 1 base for J; bases not matched to a gene: 7. CDR3 length: 15 residues. DNA for the CDR3: TGCAGTGCCTCGACTAGCGGGAGTGATTCCTACGAGCAGTACGTC. Encoded protein: CSASTSGSDSYEQYV.

This sequence joins TRBV20-1 and TRBJ2-5; D gene ambiguous. CDR3 length: 15 residues. Germline assignment: CDR1 DFQATT and CDR2 SNEGSKA (reference sequence). Trimming pared 5 bases from V and 0 bases from J, leaving 16 bases between. CDR3 residues: CSAGPPLTYQETQYF. Written as DNA, the CDR3 is TGCAGTGCTGGACCCCCGCTTACGTACCAAGAGACCCAGTACTTC.

The V gene is TRBV19, the J gene TRBJ2-7; D may be TRBD1 (6 bases). Looked up from germline, CDR1 is LNHDA and CDR2 is SQIVND (reference sequence). The V and J ends lost 5 bases and 3 bases respectively, with 11 bases between them. CDR3 length: 13 amino acids. The CDR3 region is CASSPLDSYEQYF. The DNA for the CDR3 is TGTGCCAGTAGTCCCCTGGACAGCTACGAGCAGTACTTC.

As for this clone: Germline is not matched at one junction end, which may reflect a read error. The V call is TRBV6-2 or TRBV6-3, the J call TRBJ2-1; a weak D match, TRBD2 (6 bases). Looked up from germline, CDR1 is MNHEY and CDR2 is SVGEGT. The length of the CDR3 is 14 residues. The CDR3 protein is CASSYRDSCNKQFF. For the CDR3, the DNA is TGTGCCAGCAGTTACCGGGACTCCTGCAATAAGCAGTTCTTC.

This clone appeared a few times. The chain couples TRBV2 to TRBJ1-1; tentative D call: TRBD1 (5 bases). V gave up 5 bases and J gave up 4 bases, with 14 bases separating them. CDR3 length equals 14 residues. Germline-derived CDR1 and CDR2 are SNHLY and FYNNEI. As DNA, the CDR3 is TGTGCCAGCAGTCCCGCAGGGTATGGCACTGAAGCTTTCTTT. It translates to CASSPAGYGTEAFF.

The chain couples TRBV7-9 to TRBJ2-7, with D perhaps given as TRBD1 or TRBD2 (6 bases each). This CDR3 is 14 amino acids long. With 8 bases removed from V and 6 bases from J, the gap between germline ends came to 20 bases. CDR1 is SEHNR, CDR2 FQNEAQ, per germline (reference sequence). Written as DNA, the CDR3 is TGTGCCAGCTCCCGTGAGGGGGGCCTCGCCGAGCAGTACTTC. As protein: CASSREGGLAEQYF.

This clone is labeled as medium-sized. The rearrangement uses TRBV12-3 or TRBV12-4 and TRBJ2-7; 13 bases are shared with TRBD2. V gave up 4 bases and J gave up 6 bases; unmatched junction bases: 6. The length of the CDR3 is 15 residues. CDR3 sequence reads: CASSSTSGRMSEQYF. As DNA, the CDR3 is TGTGCCAGCAGTTCGACTAGCGGGAGGATGAGCGAGCAGTACTTC.

This clone came up a few times. The chain links TRBV6-1 to TRBJ2-3; tentative D call: TRBD2 (6 bases). The length of the CDR3 is 16 residues. Trimming removed 4 bases from V and 5 bases from J, with 19 bases in between. Germline V lookup: CDR1 MNHNS, CDR2 SASEGT. Here the CDR3 DNA reads TGTGCCAGCAGTGTAGGAGGAGGGTGGTCGAGAGATACGCAGTATTTT. As protein: CASSVGGGWSRDTQYF.

The chain employs TRBV4-1 and TRBJ2-7; TRBD2 matches at 7 bases. In germline, CDR1 is MGHRA, CDR2 YSYEKL. The CDR3 length is 16 residues. The trim removed 1 base at V and 6 bases at J, leaving 12 bases unmatched. CDR3 sequence: CASSQAEPGAGSEQYF. The CDR3 DNA is TGCGCCAGCAGCCAAGCGGAACCGGGAGCGGGGAGCGAGCAGTACTTC.

The sample holds many counts of this clone. This rearrangement joins TRBV12-3 or TRBV12-4 to TRBJ2-1; 8 bases match TRBD2. J was trimmed by 5 bases and V by 4 bases; bases with no gene match: 7. The CDR3 loop spans 15 amino acids. CDR3 amino acids: CASSSPGLVNNEQFF. The CDR3 nucleotides read TGTGCCAGCAGTTCTCCGGGACTAGTCAACAATGAGCAGTTCTTC.

In its sample, this clone was seen a few times. Germline is not matched at one junction end, which may reflect a read error. The rearrangement uses TRBV6-2 or TRBV6-3 and TRBJ1-1, with 8 bases that match TRBD1. CDR3 length equals 13 residues. Germline loops: CDR1 MNHEY, CDR2 SVGEGT. The CDR3 protein is CDSSRQGFNEAFF. The DNA of the CDR3 is TGTGACAGCAGCCGACAGGGGTTCAATGAAGCTTTCTTT.

With regard to this clone: The same CDR3 is also encoded by other DNA sequences in this sample. The chain recombines TRBV5-1 with TRBJ2-1; D is possibly TRBD1 (6 bases). With 4 bases removed from V and 8 bases from J, the gap between germline ends came to 19 bases. Per germline, CDR1 SGHRS and CDR2 YFSETQ. CDR3 length equals 15 residues. DNA of the CDR3: TGCGCCAGCAGCAGACTGGGGGCTCCTCGTGATGAGCAGTTCTTC. Amino acid sequence: CASSRLGAPRDEQFF.

This clone was counted ten times or more. The CDR3 reads CASSFRDRGGYTF. The CDR3 region has the DNA TGTGCCAGCAGTTTCCGGGACAGGGGTGGCTACACCTTC. V and J are TRBV27 and TRBJ1-2, with 10 nucleotides matching TRBD1. Germline values: CDR1 MNHEY, CDR2 SMNVEV (reference sequence). The ends lost 3 bases at V and 7 bases at J; junction bases unmatched: 2. CDR3 length: 13 amino acids.

This clone was found many times. The CDR3 DNA sequence: TGTGCCAGCAGCTTCACAGGGGGCACTGAAGCTTTCTTT. Translated: CASSFTGGTEAFF. This chain joins TRBV3-1 and TRBJ1-1; 8 nucleotides line up with TRBD1. V was pared by 5 bases and J by 4 bases, with 3 bases of the junction left unmatched. Germline CDR1 is LGHDT and CDR2 is YNNKEL (reference sequence). The CDR3 is made up of 13 amino acids.

This clone was found many times. The genes are TRBV20-1 and TRBJ2-5; TRBD1 matches at 7 bases. The CDR3 has 12 residues. Germline values: CDR1 DFQATT, CDR2 SNEGSKA (reference sequence). CDR3 in DNA: TGCAGCGCATCAGGGGGACAAGAGACCCAGTACTTC. This encodes CSASGGQETQYF.

This chain connects TRBV6-2 or TRBV6-3 to TRBJ2-6, with 11 bases aligning to TRBD2. The CDR3 extends over 18 amino acids. V was pared by 4 bases and J by 0 bases, with 5 bases of the junction left unmatched. Germline lookup yields CDR1 MNHEY and CDR2 SVGEGT. CDR3 sequence: CASSFYSGRDSGANVLTF. The CDR3 nucleotides read TGTGCCAGCAGTTTTTATAGCGGGAGGGACTCTGGGGCCAACGTCCTGACTTTC.

This clone was picked up a small number of times. This chain uses TRBV5-1 with TRBJ2-1; D is tentatively TRBD1 or TRBD2 (5 bases each). Deletions cut 5 bases from V and 7 bases from J, with 31 bases between. Germline V CDR1 and CDR2: SGHRS, YFSETQ. The CDR3 has 19 residues. The CDR3 nucleotides are TGCGCCAGCAGATTTATTACCGGGACGGTTCTACGTGGTGAGAATGAGCAGTTCTTC. It yields the protein CASRFITGTVLRGENEQFF.

The DNA for the CDR3 is TGTGCCAGCAGTTCTACAGGGGGCATAAACACTGAAGCTTTCTTT. It yields the protein CASSSTGGINTEAFF. The gene calls are TRBV6-1 and TRBJ1-1; 9 nucleotides line up with TRBD1. The ends lost 5 bases at V and 2 bases at J; junction bases unmatched: 6. Per the germline V gene, CDR1 is MNHNS and CDR2 is SASEGT. This CDR3 is built from 15 residues.

Ten or more counts support this clone. The rearrangement links TRBV7-2 to TRBJ2-3; TRBD1 matches 8 bases. Germline assignment: CDR1 SGHTA and CDR2 FQGNSA. The CDR3 consists of 13 residues. After removal of 6 bases from V and 6 bases from J, the junction contained 5 bases not matched to a gene. The CDR3 nucleotides read TGTGCCAGCAGTCGGACAGGGAGGGATACGCAGTATTTT. Translated, it gives CASSRTGRDTQYF.

The rearrangement links TRBV6-2 or TRBV6-3 to TRBJ1-1; 9 bases are a match to TRBD1. The CDR3 has 14 amino acids. J lost 5 bases, V lost 5 bases, and 6 bases had no gene match. CDR1 is MNHEY and CDR2 is SVGEGT in the germline V gene. CDR3 amino acids: CASSADRGGTEAFF. The CDR3 nucleotides are TGTGCCAGCAGTGCGGACAGGGGAGGGACTGAAGCTTTCTTT.

Judged by abundance, this clone is medium-sized (0.01 to 0.1%). The junction differs from germline at one of its ends, possibly a read error. The rearrangement uses TRBV6-1 and TRBJ1-5, with a possible D match to TRBD1 (5 bases). Germline V CDR1 and CDR2: MNHNS, SASEGT. The CDR3 contains 11 residues. This CDR3 is CASSEGRAFRF. The CDR3 bases are TGTGCCAGCAGTGAAGGCAGGGCTTTCCGGTTT.